The text below deals with one T cell receptor beta chain. Its specificity is not known. 5'-RACE, quantitative and with molecular barcodes, yielded the TCR beta libraries. A single record per CDR3 protein comes from TCRdb applying MiXCR to the 5' RACE reads. The table lists about 420,000 distinct CDR3 sequences, approximately 20% of them singletons, with less than 20% in the top ten. The germline V and J ends were trimmed by 8 bases and 7 bases, with 12 bases remaining between them. CDR3 length: 13 residues. CDR1 is SNHLY and CDR2 is FYNNEI in the germline V gene. This entry comes from a study of CD8 T cells in ankylosing spondylitis. Points from the study as a whole: In ankylosing spondylitis blood, a motif of roughly eight highly homologous TCR beta variants appeared characteristic. Matched synovial fluid from ankylosing spondylitis patients was reported to be enriched for disease-linked clones. In the blood and synovial fluid of reactive arthritis, some motif variants had been previously reported.

The sequence was collected from a male donor with ankylosing spondylitis. The chain recombines TRBV2 with TRBJ1-6; D is ambiguous. Sequencing input: blood, either unsorted or a sorted T cell fraction (not recorded which). The CDR3 loop is CASRRQENSPLHF. In DNA, the CDR3 is TGTGCCAGCCGGCGCCAGGAGAATTCACCCCTCCACTTT.